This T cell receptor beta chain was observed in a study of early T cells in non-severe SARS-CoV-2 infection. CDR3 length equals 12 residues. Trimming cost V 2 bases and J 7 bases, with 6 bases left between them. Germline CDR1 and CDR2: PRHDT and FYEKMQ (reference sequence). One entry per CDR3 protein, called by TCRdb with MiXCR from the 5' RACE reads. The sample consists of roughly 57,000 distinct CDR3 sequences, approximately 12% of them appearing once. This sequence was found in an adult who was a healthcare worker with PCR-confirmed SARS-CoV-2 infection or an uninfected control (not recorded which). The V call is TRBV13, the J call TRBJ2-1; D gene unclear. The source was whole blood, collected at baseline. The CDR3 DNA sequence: TGTGCCAGCAGCTTATGGAAAAATGAGCAGTTCTTC. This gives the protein CASSLWKNEQFF.